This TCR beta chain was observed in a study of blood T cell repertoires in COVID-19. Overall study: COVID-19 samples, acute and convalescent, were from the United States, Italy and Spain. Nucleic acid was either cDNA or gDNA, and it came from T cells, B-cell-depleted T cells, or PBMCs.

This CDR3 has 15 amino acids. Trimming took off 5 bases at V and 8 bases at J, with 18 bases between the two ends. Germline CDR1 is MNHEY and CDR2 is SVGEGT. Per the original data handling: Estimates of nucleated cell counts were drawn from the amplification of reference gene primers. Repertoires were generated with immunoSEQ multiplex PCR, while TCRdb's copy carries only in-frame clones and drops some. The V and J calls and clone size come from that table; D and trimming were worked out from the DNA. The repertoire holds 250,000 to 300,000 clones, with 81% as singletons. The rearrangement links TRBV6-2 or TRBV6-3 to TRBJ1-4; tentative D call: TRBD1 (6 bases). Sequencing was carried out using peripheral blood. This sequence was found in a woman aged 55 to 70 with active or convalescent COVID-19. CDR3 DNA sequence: TGTGCCAGCAGTAGCCCAATGGACAGTGTGGAAAAACTGTTTTTT. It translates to CASSSPMDSVEKLFF.